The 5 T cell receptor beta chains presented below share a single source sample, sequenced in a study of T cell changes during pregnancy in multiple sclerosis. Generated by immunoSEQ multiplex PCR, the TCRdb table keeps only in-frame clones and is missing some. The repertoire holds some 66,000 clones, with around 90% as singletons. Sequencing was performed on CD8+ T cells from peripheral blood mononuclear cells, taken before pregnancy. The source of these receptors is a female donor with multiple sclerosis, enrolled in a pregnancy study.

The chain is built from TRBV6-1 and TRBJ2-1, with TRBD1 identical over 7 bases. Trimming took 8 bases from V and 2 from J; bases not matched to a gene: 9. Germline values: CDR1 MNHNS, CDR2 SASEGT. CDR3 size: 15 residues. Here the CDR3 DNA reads TGTGCCAGCGAATCCCGGGACAGAGCCTACAATGAGCAGTTCTTC. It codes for CASESRDRAYNEQFF.

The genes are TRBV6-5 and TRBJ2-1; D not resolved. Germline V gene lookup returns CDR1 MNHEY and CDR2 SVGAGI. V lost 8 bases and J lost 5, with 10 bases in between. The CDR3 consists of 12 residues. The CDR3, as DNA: TGTGCCAGCTCCCCCGACAACAATGAGCAGTTCTTC. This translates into CASSPDNNEQFF.

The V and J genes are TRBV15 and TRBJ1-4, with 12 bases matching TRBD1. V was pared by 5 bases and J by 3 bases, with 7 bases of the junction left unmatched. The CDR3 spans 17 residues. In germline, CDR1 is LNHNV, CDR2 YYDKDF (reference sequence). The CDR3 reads CATSVGTGGAANEKLFF. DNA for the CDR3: TGTGCCACCAGCGTAGGGACAGGGGGCGCAGCTAATGAAAAACTGTTTTTT.

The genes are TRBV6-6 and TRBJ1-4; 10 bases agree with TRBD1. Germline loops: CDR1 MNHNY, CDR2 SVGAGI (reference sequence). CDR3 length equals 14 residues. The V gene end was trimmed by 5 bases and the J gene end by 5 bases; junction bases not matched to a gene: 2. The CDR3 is CASSPGQGNEKLFF. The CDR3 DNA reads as TGTGCCAGCAGTCCGGGACAGGGGAATGAAAAACTGTTTTTT.

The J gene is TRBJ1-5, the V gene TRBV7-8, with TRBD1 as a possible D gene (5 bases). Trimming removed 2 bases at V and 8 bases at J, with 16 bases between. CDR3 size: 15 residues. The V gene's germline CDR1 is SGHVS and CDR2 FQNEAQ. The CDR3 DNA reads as TGTGCCAGCAGCTTAAGTCCAGGGCTTGGGGAGCCCCAGCATTTT. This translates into CASSLSPGLGEPQHF. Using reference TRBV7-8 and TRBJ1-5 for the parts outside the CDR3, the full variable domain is GAGVSQSPRYKVAKRGQDVALRCDPISGHVSLFWYQQALGQGPEFLTYFQNEAQLDKSGLPSDRFFAERPEGSVSTLKIQRTQQEDSAVYLCASSLSPGLGEPQHFGDGTRLSIL.